This T cell receptor (beta chain) was captured by sequencing in a study of blood T cell repertoires in COVID-19. Background on the study: Sites across the United States, Italy and Spain contributed samples from acute and convalescent COVID-19.

This CDR3 is 13 amino acids long. Trimming took off 3 bases at V and 2 bases at J, with 7 bases between the two ends. CDR1 and CDR2 (germline): LNHNV, YYDKDF (reference sequence). In the original workflow: It was from reference gene primer amplification that nucleated cell counts were estimated. TCRdb's table, derived via immunoSEQ multiplex PCR, lists solely in-frame clones and lacks some. V and J calls and clone size are given by that table; D and trimming were obtained from the DNA. The sample has about 73,000 clones, approximately 71% seen once; the top ten hold under 3%. While infection was still active, Seattle patients were enrolled and then followed longitudinally.

The clonotype originates from a man aged 65 to 85 with COVID-19, enrolled during active disease. Material for sequencing was peripheral blood. V gene TRBV15 combines with J gene TRBJ1-2; perhaps TRBD1 as D (5 bases). CDR3 DNA: TGTGCCACCAGCAGGTCAGGGAACTATGGCTACACCTTC. Protein sequence: CATSRSGNYGYTF.